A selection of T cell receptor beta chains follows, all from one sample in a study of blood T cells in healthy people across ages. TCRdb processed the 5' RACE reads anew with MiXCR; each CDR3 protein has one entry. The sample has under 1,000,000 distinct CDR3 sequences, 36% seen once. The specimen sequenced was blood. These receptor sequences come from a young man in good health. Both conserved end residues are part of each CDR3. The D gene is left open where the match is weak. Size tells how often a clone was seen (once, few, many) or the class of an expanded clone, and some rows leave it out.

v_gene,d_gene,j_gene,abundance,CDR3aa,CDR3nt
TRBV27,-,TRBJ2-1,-,CASSLSGPAKERFF,TGTGCCAGCAGTTTATCAGGGCCGGCCAAAGAGCGGTTCTTC
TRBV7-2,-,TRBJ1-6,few,CASSLSWGFSSPLHF,TGTGCCAGCAGCTTAAGTTGGGGATTTAGTTCACCCCTCCACTTT
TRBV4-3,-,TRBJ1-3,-,CASSEGWGNTIYF,TGCGCCAGCAGCGAGGGATGGGGAAACACCATATATTTT
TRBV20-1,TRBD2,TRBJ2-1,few,CSAPGTSGDNEQFF,TGCAGTGCGCCCGGGACTAGCGGTGACAATGAGCAGTTCTTC
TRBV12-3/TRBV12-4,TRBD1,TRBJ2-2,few,CASSPLPGDRIVIGELFF,TGTGCCAGCAGCCCCCTTCCTGGGGACAGAATAGTAATCGGGGAGCTGTTTTTT
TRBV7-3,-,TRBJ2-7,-,CASSSRSGEQYF,TGTGCCAGCAGCTCCCGATCAGGTGAGCAGTACTTC
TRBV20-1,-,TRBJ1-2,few,CSARNRRAASNYGYTF,TGCAGTGCTCGGAATAGACGTGCGGCCTCTAACTATGGCTACACCTTC
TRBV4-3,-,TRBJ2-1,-,CASSRDPLASRYEQFF,TGCGCCAGCAGCCGAGATCCCCTGGCTAGCAGGTATGAGCAGTTCTTC
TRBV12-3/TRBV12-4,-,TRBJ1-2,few,CASSVVSNYGYTF,TGTGCCAGCAGTGTGGTCAGCAACTATGGCTACACCTTC
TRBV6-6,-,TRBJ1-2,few,CASSYIAGGGSGYGYTF,TGTGCCAGCAGTTATATCGCGGGGGGAGGCAGCGGCTATGGCTACACCTTC
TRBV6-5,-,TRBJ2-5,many,CASPSNPDAPIETQYF,TGTGCCAGCCCCTCAAATCCGGACGCGCCGATAGAGACCCAGTACTTC
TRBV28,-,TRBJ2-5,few,CASREPTVNEQYF,TGTGCCAGCAGAGAGCCGACGGTGAATGAGCAGTACTTC
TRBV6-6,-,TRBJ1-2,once,CASSYREGSYGYTF,TGTGCCAGCAGTTACAGGGAGGGGAGCTATGGCTACACCTTC
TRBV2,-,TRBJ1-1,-,CASSRSFLNTEAFF,TGTGCCAGCAGTCGGTCCTTCTTGAACACTGAAGCTTTCTTT
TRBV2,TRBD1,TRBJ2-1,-,CASSQQGGSYNEQFF,TGTGCCAGCAGCCAACAGGGGGGATCCTACAATGAGCAGTTCTTC
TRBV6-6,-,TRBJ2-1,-,CASRDSLGAPNRLFF,TGTGCCAGCAGGGACAGCCTTGGCGCCCCCAATCGGCTGTTCTTC
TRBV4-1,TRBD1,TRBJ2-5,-,CASSHKQGSYNEQYF,TGCGCCAGCAGCCATAAACAGGGGTCTTACAATGAGCAGTACTTC
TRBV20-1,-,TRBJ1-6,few,CSAKTQGTSSYNSPLHF,TGCAGTGCCAAAACCCAGGGTACTAGTTCCTATAATTCACCCCTCCACTTT
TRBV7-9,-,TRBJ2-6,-,CASSSWGFGANVLTF,TGTGCCAGCAGCTCGTGGGGGTTTGGGGCCAACGTCCTGACTTTC
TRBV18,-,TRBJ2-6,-,CASSSQQGAGANVLTF,TGTGCCAGCTCATCCCAACAGGGAGCTGGGGCCAACGTCCTGACTTTC
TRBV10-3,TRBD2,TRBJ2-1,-,CAITTGLAPEQFF,TGTGCCATCACTACGGGACTAGCTCCTGAGCAGTTCTTC
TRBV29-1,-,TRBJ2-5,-,CSDWSPNEQYF,TGCAGCGACTGGTCCCCAAATGAGCAGTACTTC
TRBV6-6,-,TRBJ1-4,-,CASAEAQGEKLFF,TGTGCCAGCGCCGAGGCCCAGGGGGAAAAACTGTTTTTT
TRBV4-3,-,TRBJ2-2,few,CASSQGAGRAFGELFF,TGCGCCAGCAGCCAAGGAGCGGGCAGGGCGTTCGGGGAGCTGTTTTTT
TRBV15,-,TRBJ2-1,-,CATESGPRVEQFF,TGTGCCACTGAGTCCGGGCCTCGTGTTGAGCAGTTCTTC
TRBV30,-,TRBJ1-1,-,CAWSVRAGWTEAFF,TGTGCCTGGAGTGTACGGGCAGGGTGGACTGAAGCTTTCTTT
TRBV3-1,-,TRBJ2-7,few,CASSHPTTTGWDVYEQYF,TGTGCCAGCAGCCATCCAACTACCACAGGGTGGGACGTCTACGAGCAGTACTTC
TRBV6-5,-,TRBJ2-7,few,CASIGRSGSYEQYF,TGTGCCAGCATAGGTCGGTCCGGCTCCTACGAGCAGTACTTC
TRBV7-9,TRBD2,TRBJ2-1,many,CASSISGGDNEQFF,TGTGCCAGCAGCATCAGCGGGGGGGACAATGAGCAGTTCTTC
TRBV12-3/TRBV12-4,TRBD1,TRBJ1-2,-,CASSVSGGPFYTF,TGTGCCAGCAGTGTATCAGGGGGACCTTTCTACACCTTC
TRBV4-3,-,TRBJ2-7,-,CASSQGTGEPYEQYF,TGCGCCAGCAGCCAAGGCACGGGAGAGCCCTACGAGCAGTACTTC
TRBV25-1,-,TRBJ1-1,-,CASSEWQESTEAFF,TGTGCCAGCAGTGAATGGCAGGAGAGCACTGAAGCTTTCTTT
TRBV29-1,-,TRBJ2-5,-,CCVVDSWPPQYF,TGCTGCGTTGTTGACTCATGGCCCCCCCAGTACTTC
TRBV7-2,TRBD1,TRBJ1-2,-,CASSLSGQGKGYTF,TGTGCCAGCAGCTTAAGCGGACAGGGTAAAGGCTACACCTTC
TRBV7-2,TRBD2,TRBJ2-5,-,CASSSLGGQLETQYF,TGTGCCAGCAGCTCCTTGGGAGGGCAGCTGGAGACCCAGTACTTC
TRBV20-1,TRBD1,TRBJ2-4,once,CSAPGTGFSIQYF,TGCAGTGCTCCCGGGACAGGGTTTAGCATTCAGTACTTC
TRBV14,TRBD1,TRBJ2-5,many,CASSQFPGQGEETQYF,TGTGCCAGCAGCCAATTCCCGGGACAGGGAGAAGAGACCCAGTACTTC
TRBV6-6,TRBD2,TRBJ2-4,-,CASSPGTREGHIQYF,TGTGCCAGCAGCCCCGGGACCCGGGAGGGACACATTCAGTACTTC
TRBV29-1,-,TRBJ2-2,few,CSVEELGHSNTGELFF,TGCAGCGTTGAAGAACTGGGACACTCGAACACCGGGGAGCTGTTTTTT
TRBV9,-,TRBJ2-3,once,CASSVGSSSTDTQYF,TGTGCCAGCAGCGTAGGGAGTAGCAGCACAGATACGCAGTATTTT
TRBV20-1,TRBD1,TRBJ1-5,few,CSARGGQGANSNQPQHF,TGCAGTGCTAGAGGTGGACAGGGGGCAAATAGCAATCAGCCCCAGCATTTT
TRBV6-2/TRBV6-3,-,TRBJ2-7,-,CASSYHGRLSSYEQYF,TGTGCCAGCAGTTACCACGGACGTCTGAGCTCCTACGAGCAGTACTTC
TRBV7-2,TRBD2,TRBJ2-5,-,CASSFTSGGYNEQYF,TGTGCCAGCAGCTTTACTAGCGGGGGGTACAATGAGCAGTACTTC
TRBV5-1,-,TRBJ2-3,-,CASSSDGTSTDTQYF,TGCGCCAGCAGCTCAGACGGAACTAGCACAGATACGCAGTATTTT
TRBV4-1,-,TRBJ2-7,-,CASSQVAMPGPGMDREQYF,TGCGCCAGCAGCCAAGTCGCTATGCCGGGACCGGGCATGGATAGAGAGCAGTACTTC
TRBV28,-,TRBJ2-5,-,CASSLAGDDQETQYF,TGTGCCAGCAGTTTAGCAGGGGATGATCAAGAGACCCAGTACTTC
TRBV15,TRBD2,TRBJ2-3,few,CATSRDGTSGGLDTQYF,TGTGCCACCAGCAGAGATGGGACTAGCGGGGGTTTAGATACGCAGTATTTT
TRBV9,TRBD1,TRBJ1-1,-,CASSAGTGNGLDTEAFF,TGTGCCAGCAGCGCTGGGACAGGGAATGGGTTGGACACTGAAGCTTTCTTT
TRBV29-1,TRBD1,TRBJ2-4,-,CSVLLQGAQNIQYF,TGCAGCGTTCTATTACAGGGGGCGCAAAACATTCAGTACTTC
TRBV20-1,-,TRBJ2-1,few,CSAERSNNEQFF,TGCAGTGCTGAAAGGTCTAACAATGAGCAGTTCTTC
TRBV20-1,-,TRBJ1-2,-,CSATDSTNYGYTF,TGCAGTGCCACGGACAGCACTAACTATGGCTACACCTTC
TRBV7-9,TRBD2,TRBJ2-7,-,CASSFLVGPGLGYEQYF,TGTGCCAGCAGCTTTTTGGTGGGGCCTGGACTAGGCTACGAGCAGTACTTC
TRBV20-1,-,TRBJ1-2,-,CSAHSGTKYGYTF,TGCAGTGCACATTCCGGGACAAAGTATGGCTACACCTTC